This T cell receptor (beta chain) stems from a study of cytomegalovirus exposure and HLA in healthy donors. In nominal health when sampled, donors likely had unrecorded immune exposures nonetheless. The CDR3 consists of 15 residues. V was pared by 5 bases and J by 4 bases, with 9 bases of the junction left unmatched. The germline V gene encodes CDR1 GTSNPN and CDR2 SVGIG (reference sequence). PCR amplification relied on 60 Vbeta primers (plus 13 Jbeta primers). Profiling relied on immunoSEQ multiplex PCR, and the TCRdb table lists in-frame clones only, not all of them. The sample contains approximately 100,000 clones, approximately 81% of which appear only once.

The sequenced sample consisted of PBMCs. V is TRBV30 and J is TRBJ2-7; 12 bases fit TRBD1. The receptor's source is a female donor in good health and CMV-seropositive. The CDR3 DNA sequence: TGTGCCTGGTCCTGGGGACAGGGGGCTTGGTACGAGCAGTACTTC. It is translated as CAWSWGQGAWYEQYF.